This T cell receptor (beta chain) was recorded in a study of blood T cell repertoires in COVID-19. About the research overall: Some COVID-19 samples were acute and others convalescent; all came from the United States, Italy and Spain. In each case, the material was cDNA or gDNA derived from T cells, B-cell-depleted T cells, or PBMCs.

Original analysis: Reference gene primer amplification yielded estimated nucleated cell counts. Generated by immunoSEQ multiplex PCR, the TCRdb table keeps only in-frame clones and is missing some. V and J calls and clone size follow that table, whereas D and trimming were derived from the DNA. The sample lists 57,000 or so clones; around 80% were seen once. The CDR3 sequence is 14 residues long. The ends were cut back, 2 bases at V and 2 bases at J, with 10 bases in the middle. CDR1 and CDR2 from the germline V gene are KGHSH and LQKENI. The TCR sequence derives from a man between 60 and 75 years old with acute or convalescent COVID-19. The chain carries TRBV18 and TRBJ2-7; D remains unclear. The sequenced sample consisted of peripheral blood. Here the CDR3 DNA reads TGTGCCAGCTCACCATCCAGGCAAGCCTACGAGCAGTACTTC. The encoded protein is CASSPSRQAYEQYF.